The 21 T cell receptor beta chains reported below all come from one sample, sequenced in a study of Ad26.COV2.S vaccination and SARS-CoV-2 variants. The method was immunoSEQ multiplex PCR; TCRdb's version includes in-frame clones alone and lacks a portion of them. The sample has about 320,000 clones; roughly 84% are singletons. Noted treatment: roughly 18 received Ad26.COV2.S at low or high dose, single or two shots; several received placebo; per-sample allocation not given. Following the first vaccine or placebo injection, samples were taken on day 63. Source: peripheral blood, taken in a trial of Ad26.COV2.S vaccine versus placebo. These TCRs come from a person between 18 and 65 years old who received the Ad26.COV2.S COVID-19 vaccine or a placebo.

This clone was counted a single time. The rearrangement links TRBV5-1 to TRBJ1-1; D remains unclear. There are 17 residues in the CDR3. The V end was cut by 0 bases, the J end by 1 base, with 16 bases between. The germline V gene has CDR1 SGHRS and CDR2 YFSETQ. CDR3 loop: CASSLGVEREGNTEAFF. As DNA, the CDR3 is TGCGCCAGCAGCTTGGGGGTTGAGAGGGAGGGGAACACTGAAGCTTTCTTT.

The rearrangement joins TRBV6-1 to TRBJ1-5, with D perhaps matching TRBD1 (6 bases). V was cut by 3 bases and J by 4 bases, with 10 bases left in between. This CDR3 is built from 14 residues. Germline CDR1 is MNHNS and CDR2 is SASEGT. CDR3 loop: CASSETGANQPQHF. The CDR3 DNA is TGTGCCAGCAGTGAGACAGGCGCTAATCAGCCCCAGCATTTT.

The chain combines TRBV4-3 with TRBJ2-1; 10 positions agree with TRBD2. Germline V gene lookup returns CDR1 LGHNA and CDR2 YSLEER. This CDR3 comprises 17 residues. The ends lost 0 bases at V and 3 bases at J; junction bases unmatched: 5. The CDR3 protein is CASSQDRGTSVYNEQFF. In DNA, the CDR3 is TGCGCCAGCAGCCAAGACCGGGGGACTAGCGTCTACAATGAGCAGTTCTTC.

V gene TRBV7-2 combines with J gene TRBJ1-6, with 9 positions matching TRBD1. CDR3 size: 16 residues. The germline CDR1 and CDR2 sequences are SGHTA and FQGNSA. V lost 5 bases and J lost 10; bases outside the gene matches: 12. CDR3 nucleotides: TGTGCCAGCAGCAAGACCCCACAGGGGGCGGAATCACCCCTCCACTTT. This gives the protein CASSKTPQGAESPLHF.

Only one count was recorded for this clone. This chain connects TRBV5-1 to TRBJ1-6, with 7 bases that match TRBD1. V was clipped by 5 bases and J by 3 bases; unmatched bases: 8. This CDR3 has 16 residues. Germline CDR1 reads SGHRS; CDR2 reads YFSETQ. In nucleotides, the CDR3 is TGCGCCAGCAGTCAGGGGGGTTATCTCTATAATTCACCCCTCCACTTT. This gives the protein CASSQGGYLYNSPLHF.

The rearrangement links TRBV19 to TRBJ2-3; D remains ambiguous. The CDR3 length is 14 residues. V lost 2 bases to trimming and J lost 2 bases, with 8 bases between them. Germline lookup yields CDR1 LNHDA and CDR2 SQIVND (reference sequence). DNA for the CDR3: TGTGCCAGTAGTATATCCCGCACCACAGATACGCAGTATTTT. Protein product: CASSISRTTDTQYF. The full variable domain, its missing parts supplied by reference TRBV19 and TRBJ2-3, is DGGITQSPKYLFRKEGQNVTLSCEQNLNHDAMYWYRQDPGQGLRLIYYSQIVNDFQKGDIAEGYSVSREKKESFPLTVTSAQKNPTAFYLCASSISRTTDTQYFGPGTRLTVL.

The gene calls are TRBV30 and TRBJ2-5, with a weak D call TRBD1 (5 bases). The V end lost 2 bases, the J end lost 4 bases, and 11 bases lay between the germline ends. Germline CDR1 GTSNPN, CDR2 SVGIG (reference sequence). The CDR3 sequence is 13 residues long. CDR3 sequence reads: CAWSLVRGETQYF. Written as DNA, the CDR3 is TGTGCCTGGAGTTTGGTAAGGGGAGAGACCCAGTACTTC.

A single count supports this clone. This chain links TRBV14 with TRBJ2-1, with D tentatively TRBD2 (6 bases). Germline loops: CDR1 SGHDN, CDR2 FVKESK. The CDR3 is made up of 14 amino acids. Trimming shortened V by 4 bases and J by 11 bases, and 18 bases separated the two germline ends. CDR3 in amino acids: CASSLVSRLGKQFF. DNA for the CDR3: TGTGCCAGCAGCCTAGTTAGCCGACTAGGCAAGCAGTTCTTC.

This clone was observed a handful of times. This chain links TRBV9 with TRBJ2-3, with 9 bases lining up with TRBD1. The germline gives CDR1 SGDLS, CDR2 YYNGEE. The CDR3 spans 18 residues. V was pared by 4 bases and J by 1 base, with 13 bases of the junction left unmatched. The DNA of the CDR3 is TGTGCCAGCAGCCCCTATGACAGGGGGAGACGAGGCACAGATACGCAGTATTTT. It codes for CASSPYDRGRRGTDTQYF. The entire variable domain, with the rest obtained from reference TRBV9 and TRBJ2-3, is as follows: DSGVTQTPKHLITATGQRVTLRCSPRSGDLSVYWYQQSLDQGLQFLIQYYNGEERAKGNILERFSAQQFPDLHSELNLSSLELGDSALYFCASSPYDRGRRGTDTQYFGPGTRLTVL.

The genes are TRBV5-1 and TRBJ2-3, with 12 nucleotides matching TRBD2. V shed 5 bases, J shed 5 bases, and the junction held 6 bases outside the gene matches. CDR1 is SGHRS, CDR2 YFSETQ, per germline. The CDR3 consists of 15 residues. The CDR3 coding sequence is TGCGCCAGCAGTTTTGGACTAGCGGGGAAAGATACGCAGTATTTT. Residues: CASSFGLAGKDTQYF.

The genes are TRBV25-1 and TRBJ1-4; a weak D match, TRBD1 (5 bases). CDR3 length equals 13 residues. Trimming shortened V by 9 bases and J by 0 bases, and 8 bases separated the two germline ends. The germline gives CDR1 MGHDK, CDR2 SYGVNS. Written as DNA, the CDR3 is TGTGCCAGTGGACACCCAACTAATGAAAAACTGTTTTTT. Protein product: CASGHPTNEKLFF.

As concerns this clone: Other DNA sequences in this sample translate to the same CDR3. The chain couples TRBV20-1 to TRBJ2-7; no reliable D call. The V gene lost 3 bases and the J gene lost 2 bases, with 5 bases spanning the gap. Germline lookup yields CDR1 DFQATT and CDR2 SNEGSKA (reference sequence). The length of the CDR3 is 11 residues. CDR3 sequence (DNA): TGCAGTGCTAGGGGTACCTACGAGCAGTACTTC. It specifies CSARGTYEQYF.

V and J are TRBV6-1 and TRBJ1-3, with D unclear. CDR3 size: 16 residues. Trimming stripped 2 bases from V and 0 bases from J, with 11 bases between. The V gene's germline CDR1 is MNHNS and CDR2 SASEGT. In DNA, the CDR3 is TGTGCCAGCAGTGAATGGGGTTCGAGCTCTGGAAACACCATATATTTT. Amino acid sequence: CASSEWGSSSGNTIYF.

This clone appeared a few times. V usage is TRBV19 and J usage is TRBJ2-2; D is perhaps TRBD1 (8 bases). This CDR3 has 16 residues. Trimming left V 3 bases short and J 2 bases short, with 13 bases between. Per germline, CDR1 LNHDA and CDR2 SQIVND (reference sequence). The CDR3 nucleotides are TGTGCCAGTAGTATGGGAGGGACAGGCAACACCGGGGAGCTGTTTTTT. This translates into CASSMGGTGNTGELFF.

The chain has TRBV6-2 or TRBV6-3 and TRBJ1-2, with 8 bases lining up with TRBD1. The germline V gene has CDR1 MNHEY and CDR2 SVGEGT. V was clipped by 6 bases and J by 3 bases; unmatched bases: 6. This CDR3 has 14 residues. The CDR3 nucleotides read TGTGCCAGCAGCCGAACGGACAGGGACTATGGCTACACCTTC. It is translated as CASSRTDRDYGYTF.

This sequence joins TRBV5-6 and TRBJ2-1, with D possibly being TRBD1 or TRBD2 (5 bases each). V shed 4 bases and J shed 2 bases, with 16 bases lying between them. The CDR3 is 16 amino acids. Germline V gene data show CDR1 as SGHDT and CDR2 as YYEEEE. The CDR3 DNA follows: TGTGCCAGCAGCCCGGTGGGGACGCACGCCTACAATGAGCAGTTCTTC. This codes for CASSPVGTHAYNEQFF.

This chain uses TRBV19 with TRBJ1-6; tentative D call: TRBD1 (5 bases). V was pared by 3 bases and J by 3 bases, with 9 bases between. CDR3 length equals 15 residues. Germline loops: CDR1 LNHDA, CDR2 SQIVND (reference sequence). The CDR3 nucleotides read TGTGCCAGTAGTATCCGAGACAGCTATAATTCACCCCTCCACTTT. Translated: CASSIRDSYNSPLHF.

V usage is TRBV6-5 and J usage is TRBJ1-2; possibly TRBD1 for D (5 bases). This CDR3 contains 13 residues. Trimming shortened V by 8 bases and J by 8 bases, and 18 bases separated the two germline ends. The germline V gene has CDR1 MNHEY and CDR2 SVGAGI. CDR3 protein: CASYRGGANGYTF. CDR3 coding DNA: TGTGCCAGCTATAGGGGAGGGGCCAACGGCTACACCTTC.

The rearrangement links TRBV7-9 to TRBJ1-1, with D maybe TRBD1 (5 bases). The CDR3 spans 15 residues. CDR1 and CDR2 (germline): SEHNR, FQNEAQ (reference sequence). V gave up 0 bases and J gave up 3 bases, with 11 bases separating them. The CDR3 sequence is CASSLALARDTEAFF. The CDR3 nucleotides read TGTGCCAGCAGCTTAGCGCTCGCCAGGGACACTGAAGCTTTCTTT.

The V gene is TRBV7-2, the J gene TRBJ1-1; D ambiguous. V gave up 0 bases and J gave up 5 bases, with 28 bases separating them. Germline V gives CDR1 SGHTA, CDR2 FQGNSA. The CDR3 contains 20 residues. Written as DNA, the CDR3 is TGTGCCAGCAGCTTAGCCGCCCGACATGGTCTAATCAGATTTCGGACTGAAGCTTTCTTT. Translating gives CASSLAARHGLIRFRTEAFF.

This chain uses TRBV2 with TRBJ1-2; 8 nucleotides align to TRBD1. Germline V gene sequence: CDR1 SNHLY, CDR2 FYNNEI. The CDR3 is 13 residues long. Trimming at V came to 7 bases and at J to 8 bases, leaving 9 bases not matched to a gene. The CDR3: CASTPDREGGYTF. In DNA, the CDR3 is TGTGCCAGCACCCCGGACAGGGAGGGAGGCTACACCTTC.